The entry below describes one T cell receptor beta chain. The method was immunoSEQ multiplex PCR; TCRdb's version includes in-frame clones alone and lacks a portion of them. The sample contains 75,000 to 90,000 clones, 92% of which appear only once. These data originate in a study of OX40 agonist ivuxolimab in advanced cancers. Whole-study context: Patients got intravenous ivuxolimab at 0.01 to 10 mg/kg every 2 weeks.

This CDR3 is 15 amino acids long. V dropped 3 bases and J dropped 9 bases, with 15 bases sitting between them. The germline V gene encodes CDR1 KGHSH and CDR2 LQKENI. Sequencing used CD4+ or CD8+ T cells sorted from blood, obtained in a trial of the OX40 agonist ivuxolimab. The chain employs TRBV18 and TRBJ2-6; D ambiguous. This TCR derives from an adult with an advanced solid tumor such as melanoma, head and neck, liver or kidney cancer. The CDR3 is CASSPSAPPDNVLTF. The CDR3 nucleotides read TGTGCCAGCTCACCCTCCGCCCCCCCAGACAACGTCCTGACTTTC.